The clone carrying this T cell receptor beta chain has a count of ten or more. Antigen unknown. The source of the sample is a study of T-cell memory formation after mild COVID-19. Across the study: Largely, TCR clusters stayed within a single donor.

V lost 0 bases, J lost 3 bases, and 19 bases lay in between. The CDR3 extends over 17 amino acids. In germline, CDR1 is DFQATT, CDR2 SNEGSKA (reference sequence). General study results and limits: The study found balanced CD4/CD8 in clones contracting day 15 to 85 and a CD4+ lean in later expanders.

TCRdb re-derived calls from the 5' RACE reads in MiXCR, one entry per CDR3 protein. The sample shows approximately 400,000 distinct CDR3 sequences, approximately 24% of them seen only once. The sequencing sample was made of PBMCs or a T cell subset sorted from them (not recorded which). The chain links TRBV20-1 to TRBJ2-3; no reliable D call. The receptor's source is an adult woman who had mild COVID-19 (a few samples of this study predate the infection). Cell type and time point are not known. The CDR3 DNA sequence: TGCAGTGCTAGAGATCCTCAACGTCCCCCTTTAACAGATACGCAGTATTTT. Protein sequence: CSARDPQRPPLTDTQYF.